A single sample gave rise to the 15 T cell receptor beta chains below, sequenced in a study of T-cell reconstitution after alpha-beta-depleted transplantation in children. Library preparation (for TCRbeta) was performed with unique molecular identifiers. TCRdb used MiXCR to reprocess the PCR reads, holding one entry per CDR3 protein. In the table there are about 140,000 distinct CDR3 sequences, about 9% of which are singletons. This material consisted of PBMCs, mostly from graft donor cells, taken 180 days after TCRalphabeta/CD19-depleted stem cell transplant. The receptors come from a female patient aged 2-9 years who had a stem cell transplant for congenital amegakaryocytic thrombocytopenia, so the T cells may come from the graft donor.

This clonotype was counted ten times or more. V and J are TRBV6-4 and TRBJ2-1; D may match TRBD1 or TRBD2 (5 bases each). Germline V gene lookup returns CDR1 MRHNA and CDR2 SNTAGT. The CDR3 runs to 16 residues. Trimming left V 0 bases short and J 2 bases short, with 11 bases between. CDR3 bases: TGTGCCAGCAGTGACTCCTGGGGGAGCACCTACAATGAGCAGTTCTTC. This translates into CASSDSWGSTYNEQFF.

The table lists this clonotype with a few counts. The CDR3 region has the DNA TGTGCCAGCAGCTTTCCCGGGACAGCCATCTACGAGCAGTACTTC. This encodes CASSFPGTAIYEQYF. The rearrangement uses TRBV7-9 and TRBJ2-7, with TRBD1 matching 7 bases. This CDR3 is built from 15 residues. Germline CDR1 reads SEHNR; CDR2 reads FQNEAQ (reference sequence). With 3 bases clipped from V and 3 bases from J, the junction kept 8 bases outside the gene matches.

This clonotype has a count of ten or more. The CDR3 is CASSRLQLNTEAFF. CDR3 in DNA: TGTGCCAGCAGTAGACTTCAGTTGAACACTGAAGCTTTCTTT. The chain links TRBV7-9 to TRBJ1-1; D is unclear. CDR3 length: 14 amino acids. Germline CDR1 and CDR2: SEHNR and FQNEAQ (reference sequence). The V and J ends lost 6 bases and 0 bases respectively, with 11 bases between them.

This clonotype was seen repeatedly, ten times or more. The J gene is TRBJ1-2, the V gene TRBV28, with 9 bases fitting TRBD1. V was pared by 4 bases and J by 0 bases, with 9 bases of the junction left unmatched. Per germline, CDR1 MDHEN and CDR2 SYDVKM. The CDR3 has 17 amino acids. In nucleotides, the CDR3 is TGTGCCAGCAGTTCAGCCGGGACAGGGAAGACTAACTATGGCTACACCTTC. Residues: CASSSAGTGKTNYGYTF.

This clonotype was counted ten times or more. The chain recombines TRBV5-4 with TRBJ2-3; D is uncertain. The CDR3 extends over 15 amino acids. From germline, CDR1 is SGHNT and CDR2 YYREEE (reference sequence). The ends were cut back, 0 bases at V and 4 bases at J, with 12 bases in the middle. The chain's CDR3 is CASSLEYPRADTQYF. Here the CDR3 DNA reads TGTGCCAGCAGCTTGGAGTACCCCCGGGCAGATACGCAGTATTTT.

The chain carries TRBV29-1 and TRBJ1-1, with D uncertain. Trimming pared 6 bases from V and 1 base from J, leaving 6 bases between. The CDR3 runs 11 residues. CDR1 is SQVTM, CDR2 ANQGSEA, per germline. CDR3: CSVRTNTEAFF. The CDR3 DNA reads TGCAGCGTAAGAACGAACACTGAAGCTTTCTTT.

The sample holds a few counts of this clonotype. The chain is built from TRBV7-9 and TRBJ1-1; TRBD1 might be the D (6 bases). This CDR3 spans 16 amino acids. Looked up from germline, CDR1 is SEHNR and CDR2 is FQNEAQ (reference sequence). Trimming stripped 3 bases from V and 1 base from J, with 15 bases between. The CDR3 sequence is CASSLRHREENTEAFF. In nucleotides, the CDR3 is TGTGCCAGCAGCTTGCGGCACAGGGAGGAGAACACTGAAGCTTTCTTT. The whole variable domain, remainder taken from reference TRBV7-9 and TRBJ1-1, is DTGVSQNPRHKITKRGQNVTFRCDPISEHNRLYWYRQTLGQGPEFLTYFQNEAQLEKSRLLSDRFSAERPKGSFSTLEIQRTEQGDSAMYLCASSLRHREENTEAFFGQGTRLTVV.

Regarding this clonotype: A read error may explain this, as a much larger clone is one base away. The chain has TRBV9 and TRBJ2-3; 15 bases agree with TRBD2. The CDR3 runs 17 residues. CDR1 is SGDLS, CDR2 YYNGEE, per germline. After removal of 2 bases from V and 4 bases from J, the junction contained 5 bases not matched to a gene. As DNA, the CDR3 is TGTGCCAGCAGCGTGGGGACTAGCGGGAGGAACGCAGATACGCAGTATTTT. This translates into CASSVGTSGRNADTQYF.

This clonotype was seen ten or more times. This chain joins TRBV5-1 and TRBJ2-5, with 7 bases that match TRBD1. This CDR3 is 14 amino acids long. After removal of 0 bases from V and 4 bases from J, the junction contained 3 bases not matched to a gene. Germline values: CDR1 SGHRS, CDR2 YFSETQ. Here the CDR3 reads CASSLAQGTETQYF. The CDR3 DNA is TGCGCCAGCAGCTTGGCACAGGGGACAGAGACCCAGTACTTC.

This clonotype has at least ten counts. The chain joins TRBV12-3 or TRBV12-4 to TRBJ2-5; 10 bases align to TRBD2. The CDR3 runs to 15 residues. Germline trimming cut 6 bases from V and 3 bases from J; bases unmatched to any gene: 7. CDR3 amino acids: CASSLAGAFKETQYF. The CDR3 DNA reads TGTGCCAGCAGCCTAGCGGGAGCTTTCAAAGAGACCCAGTACTTC.

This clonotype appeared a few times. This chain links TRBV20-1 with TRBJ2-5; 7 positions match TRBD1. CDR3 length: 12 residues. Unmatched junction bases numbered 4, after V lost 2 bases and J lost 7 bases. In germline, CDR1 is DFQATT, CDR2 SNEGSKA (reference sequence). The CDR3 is CSARTTGATQYF. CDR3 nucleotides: TGCAGTGCTAGAACAACAGGGGCGACCCAGTACTTC.

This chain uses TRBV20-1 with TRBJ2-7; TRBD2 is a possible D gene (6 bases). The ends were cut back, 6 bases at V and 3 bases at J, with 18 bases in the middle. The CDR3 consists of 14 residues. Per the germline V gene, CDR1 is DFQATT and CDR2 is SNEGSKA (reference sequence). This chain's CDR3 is CSATVGSGSYEQYF. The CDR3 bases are TGCAGTGCCACCGTGGGTAGCGGAAGCTACGAGCAGTACTTC.

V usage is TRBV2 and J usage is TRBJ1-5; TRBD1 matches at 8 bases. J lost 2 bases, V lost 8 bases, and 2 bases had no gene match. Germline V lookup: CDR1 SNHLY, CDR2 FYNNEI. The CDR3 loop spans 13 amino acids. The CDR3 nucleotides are TGTGCCAGCCAGGGACAGGGCAATCAGCCCCAGCATTTT. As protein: CASQGQGNQPQHF. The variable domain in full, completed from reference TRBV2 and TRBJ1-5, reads EPEVTQTPSHQVTQMGQEVILRCVPISNHLYFYWYRQILGQKVEFLVSFYNNEISEKSEIFDDQFSVERPDGSNFTLKIRSTKLEDSAMYFCASQGQGNQPQHFGDGTRLSIL.

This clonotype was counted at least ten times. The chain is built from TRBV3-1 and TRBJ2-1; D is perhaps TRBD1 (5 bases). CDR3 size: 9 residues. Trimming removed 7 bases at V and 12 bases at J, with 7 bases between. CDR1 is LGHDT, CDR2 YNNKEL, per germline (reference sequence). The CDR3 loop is CASTTVQFF. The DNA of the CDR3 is TGTGCCAGCACGACAGTGCAGTTCTTC.

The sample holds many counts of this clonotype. The CDR3 loop reads CASSPRTGSNTEAFF. In nucleotides, the CDR3 is TGTGCCAGCAGCCCTAGGACTGGATCGAACACTGAAGCTTTCTTT. This sequence joins TRBV12-3 or TRBV12-4 and TRBJ1-1; D remains unclear. The CDR3 runs 15 residues. With 6 bases removed from V and 1 base from J, the gap between germline ends came to 15 bases.